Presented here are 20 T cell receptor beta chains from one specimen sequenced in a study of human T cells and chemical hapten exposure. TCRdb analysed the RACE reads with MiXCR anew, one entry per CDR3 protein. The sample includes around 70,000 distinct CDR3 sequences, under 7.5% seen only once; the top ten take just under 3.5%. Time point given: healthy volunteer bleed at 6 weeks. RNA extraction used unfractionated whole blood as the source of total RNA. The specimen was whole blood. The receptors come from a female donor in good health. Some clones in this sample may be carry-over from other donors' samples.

The chain's CDR3 is CASSLSGRPSYEQYF. For the CDR3, the DNA is TGTGCCAGCAGCTTATCTGGACGGCCATCCTACGAGCAGTACTTC. The chain uses TRBV7-8 and TRBJ2-7, with D uncertain. The V gene's germline CDR1 is SGHVS and CDR2 FQNEAQ. V lost 2 bases, J lost 1 base, and 12 bases lay in between. CDR3 length: 15 residues.

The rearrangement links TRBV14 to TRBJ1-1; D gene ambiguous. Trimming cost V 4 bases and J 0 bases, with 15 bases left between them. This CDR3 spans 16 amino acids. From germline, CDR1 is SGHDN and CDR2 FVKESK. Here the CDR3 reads CASSPEWPTMNTEAFF. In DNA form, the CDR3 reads TGTGCCAGCAGCCCCGAATGGCCCACCATGAACACTGAAGCTTTCTTT.

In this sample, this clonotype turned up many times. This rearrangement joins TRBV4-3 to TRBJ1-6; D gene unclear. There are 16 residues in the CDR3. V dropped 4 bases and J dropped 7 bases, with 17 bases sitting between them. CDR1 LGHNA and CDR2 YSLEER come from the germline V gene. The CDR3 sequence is CASSRGHSLVNSPLHF. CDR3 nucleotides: TGCGCCAGCAGCCGAGGCCACAGCCTCGTAAATTCACCCCTCCACTTT.

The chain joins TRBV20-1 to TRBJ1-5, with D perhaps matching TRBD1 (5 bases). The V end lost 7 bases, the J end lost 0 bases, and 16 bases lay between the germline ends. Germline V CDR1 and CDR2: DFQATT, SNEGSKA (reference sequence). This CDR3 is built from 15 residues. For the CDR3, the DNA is TGCAGTGGCCGGGGCCTCTTGGATAGCAATCAGCCCCAGCATTTT. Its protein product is CSGRGLLDSNQPQHF.

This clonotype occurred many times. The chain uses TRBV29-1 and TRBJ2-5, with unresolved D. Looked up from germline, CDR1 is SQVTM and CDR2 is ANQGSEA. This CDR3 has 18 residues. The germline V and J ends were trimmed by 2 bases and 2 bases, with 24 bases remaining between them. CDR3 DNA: TGCAGCGTTGAAATAGCCTTAAGAACACCCTTCGGTCAAGAGACCCAGTACTTC. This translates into CSVEIALRTPFGQETQYF. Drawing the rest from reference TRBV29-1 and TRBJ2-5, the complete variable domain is SAVISQKPSRDICQRGTSLTIQCQVDSQVTMMFWYRQQPGQSLTLIATANQGSEATYESGFVIDKFPISRPNLTFSTLTVSNMSPEDSSIYLCSVEIALRTPFGQETQYFGPGTRLLVL.

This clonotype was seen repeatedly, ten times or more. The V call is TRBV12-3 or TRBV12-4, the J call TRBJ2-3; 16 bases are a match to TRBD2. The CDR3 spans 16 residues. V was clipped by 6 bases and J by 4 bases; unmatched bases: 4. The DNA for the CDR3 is TGTGCCAGCAGCCCGGGACTAGCGGGAGGGGCAGATACGCAGTATTTT. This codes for CASSPGLAGGADTQYF.

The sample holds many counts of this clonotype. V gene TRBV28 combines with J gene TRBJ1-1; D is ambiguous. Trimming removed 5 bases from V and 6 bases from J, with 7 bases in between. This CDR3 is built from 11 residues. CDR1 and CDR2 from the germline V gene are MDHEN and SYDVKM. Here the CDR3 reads CASSARAEAFF. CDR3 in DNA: TGTGCCAGCAGTGCAAGGGCTGAAGCTTTCTTT.

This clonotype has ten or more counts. Here the CDR3 reads CASTNWAGSNTGELFF. The CDR3 region has the DNA TGTGCCAGCACTAACTGGGCAGGCTCGAACACCGGGGAGCTGTTTTTT. The chain links TRBV3-1 to TRBJ2-2; D call uncertain. CDR3 length equals 16 residues. CDR1 and CDR2 (germline): LGHDT, YNNKEL (reference sequence). The ends were cut back, 7 bases at V and 0 bases at J, with 15 bases in the middle.

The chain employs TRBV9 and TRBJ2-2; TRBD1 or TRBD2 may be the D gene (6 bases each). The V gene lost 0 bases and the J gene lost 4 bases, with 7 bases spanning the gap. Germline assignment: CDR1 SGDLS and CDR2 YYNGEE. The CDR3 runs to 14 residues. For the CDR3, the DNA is TGTGCCAGCAGCGTAGAGGGGGGCACCGGGGAGCTGTTTTTT. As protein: CASSVEGGTGELFF.

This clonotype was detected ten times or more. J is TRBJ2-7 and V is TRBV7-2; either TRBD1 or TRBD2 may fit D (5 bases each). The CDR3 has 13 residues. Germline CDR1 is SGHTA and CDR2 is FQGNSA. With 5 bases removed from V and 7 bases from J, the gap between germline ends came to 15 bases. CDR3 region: CASSADPEGEQYF. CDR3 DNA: TGTGCCAGCAGCGCGGACCCCGAGGGGGAGCAGTACTTC.

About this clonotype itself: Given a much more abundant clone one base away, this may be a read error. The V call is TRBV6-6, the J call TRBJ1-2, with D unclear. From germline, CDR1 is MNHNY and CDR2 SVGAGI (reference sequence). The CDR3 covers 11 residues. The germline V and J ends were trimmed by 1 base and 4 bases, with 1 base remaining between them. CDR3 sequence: CASSYCYGYTF. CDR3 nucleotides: TGTGCCAGCAGTTACTGCTATGGCTACACCTTC.

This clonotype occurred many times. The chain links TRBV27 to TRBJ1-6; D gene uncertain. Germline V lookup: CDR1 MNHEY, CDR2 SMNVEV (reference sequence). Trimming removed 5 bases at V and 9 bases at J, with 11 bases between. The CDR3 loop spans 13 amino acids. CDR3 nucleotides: TGTGCCAGCAGTGGAACGATTTTTTCACCCCTCCACTTT. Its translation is CASSGTIFSPLHF.

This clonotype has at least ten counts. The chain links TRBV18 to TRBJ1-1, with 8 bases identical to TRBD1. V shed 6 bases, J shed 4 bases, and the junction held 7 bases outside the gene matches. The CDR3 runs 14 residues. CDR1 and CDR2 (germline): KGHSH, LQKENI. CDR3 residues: CASSPGGLGTEAFF. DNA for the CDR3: TGTGCCAGCTCTCCAGGGGGCTTGGGCACTGAAGCTTTCTTT.

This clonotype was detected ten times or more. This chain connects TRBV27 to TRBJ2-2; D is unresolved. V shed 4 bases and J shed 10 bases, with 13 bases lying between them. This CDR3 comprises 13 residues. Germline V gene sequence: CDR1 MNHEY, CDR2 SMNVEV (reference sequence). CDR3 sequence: CASSSVGGVELFF. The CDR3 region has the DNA TGTGCCAGCAGTTCGGTGGGCGGAGTGGAGCTGTTTTTT.

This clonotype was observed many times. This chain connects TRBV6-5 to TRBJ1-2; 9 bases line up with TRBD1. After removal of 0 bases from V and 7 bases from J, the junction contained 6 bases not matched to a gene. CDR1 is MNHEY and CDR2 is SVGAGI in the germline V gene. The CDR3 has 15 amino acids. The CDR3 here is CASSYSGTGRSGYTF. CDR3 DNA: TGTGCCAGCAGTTACTCGGGGACAGGGAGATCTGGCTACACCTTC.

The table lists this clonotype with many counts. The CDR3: CASRLGGDTQYF. CDR3 nucleotides: TGTGCCAGCAGGCTCGGAGGGGATACGCAGTATTTT. V gene TRBV2 combines with J gene TRBJ2-3; possibly TRBD2 for D (6 bases). The length of the CDR3 is 12 residues. Germline-derived CDR1 and CDR2 are SNHLY and FYNNEI. V was cut by 6 bases and J by 6 bases, with 10 bases left in between.

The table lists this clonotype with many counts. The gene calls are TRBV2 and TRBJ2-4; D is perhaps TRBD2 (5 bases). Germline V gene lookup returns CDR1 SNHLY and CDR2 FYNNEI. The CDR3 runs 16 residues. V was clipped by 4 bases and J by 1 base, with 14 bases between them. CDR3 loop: CASSAGKSGAKNIQYF. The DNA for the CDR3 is TGTGCCAGCAGTGCCGGGAAGTCCGGGGCCAAAAACATTCAGTACTTC.

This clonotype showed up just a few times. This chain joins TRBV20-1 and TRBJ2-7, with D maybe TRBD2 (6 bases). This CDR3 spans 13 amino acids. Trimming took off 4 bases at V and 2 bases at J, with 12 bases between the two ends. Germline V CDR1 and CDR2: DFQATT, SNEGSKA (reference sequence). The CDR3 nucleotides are TGCAGTGCTAACGGGGGTCTAGCCTACGAGCAGTACTTC. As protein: CSANGGLAYEQYF.

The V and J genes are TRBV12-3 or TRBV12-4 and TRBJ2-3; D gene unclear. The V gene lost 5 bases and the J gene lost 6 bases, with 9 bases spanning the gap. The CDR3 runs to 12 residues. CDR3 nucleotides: TGTGCCAGCAGTCCGGCCCGGGATACGCAGTATTTT. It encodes CASSPARDTQYF.

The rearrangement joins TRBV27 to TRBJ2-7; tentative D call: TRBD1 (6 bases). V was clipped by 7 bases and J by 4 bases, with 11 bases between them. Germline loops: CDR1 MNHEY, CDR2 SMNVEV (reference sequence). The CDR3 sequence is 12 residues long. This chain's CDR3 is CASISGQYEQYF. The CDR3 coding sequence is TGTGCCAGCATCTCAGGACAGTACGAGCAGTACTTC.